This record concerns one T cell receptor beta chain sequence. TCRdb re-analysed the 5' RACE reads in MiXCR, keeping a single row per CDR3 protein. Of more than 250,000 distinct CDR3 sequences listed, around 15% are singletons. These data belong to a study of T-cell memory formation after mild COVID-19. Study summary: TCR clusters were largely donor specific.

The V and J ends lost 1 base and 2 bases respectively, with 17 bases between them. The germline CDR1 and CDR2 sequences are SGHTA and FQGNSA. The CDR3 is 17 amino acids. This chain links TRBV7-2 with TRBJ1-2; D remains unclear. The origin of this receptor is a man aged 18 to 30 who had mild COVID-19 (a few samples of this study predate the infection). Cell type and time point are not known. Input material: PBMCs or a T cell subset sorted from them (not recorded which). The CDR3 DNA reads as TGTGCCAGCAGCTTAGAGGTGGGAAGTTCGTGGAACTATGGCTACACCTTC. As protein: CASSLEVGSSWNYGYTF.